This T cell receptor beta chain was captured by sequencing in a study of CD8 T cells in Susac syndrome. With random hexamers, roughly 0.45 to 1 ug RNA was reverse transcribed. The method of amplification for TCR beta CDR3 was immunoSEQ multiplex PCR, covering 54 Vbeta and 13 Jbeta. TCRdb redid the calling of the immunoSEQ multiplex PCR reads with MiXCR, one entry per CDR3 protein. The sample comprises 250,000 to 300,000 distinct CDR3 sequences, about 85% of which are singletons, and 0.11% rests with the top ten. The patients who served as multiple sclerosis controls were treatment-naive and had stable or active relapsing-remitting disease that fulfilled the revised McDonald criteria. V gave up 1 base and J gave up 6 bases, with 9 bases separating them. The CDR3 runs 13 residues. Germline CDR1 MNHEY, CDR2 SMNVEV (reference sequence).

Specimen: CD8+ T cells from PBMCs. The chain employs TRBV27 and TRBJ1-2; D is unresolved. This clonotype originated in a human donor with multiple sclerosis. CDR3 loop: CASSLFSVNGYTF. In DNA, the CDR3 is TGTGCCAGCAGTTTATTTTCAGTAAATGGCTACACCTTC.